The 13 T cell receptor beta chains below come from one sample, sequenced in a study of T cells in Graves' hyperthyroidism and ophthalmopathy. The CDR3 regions of TCR beta were amplified from RNA transcripts. HTBI primers were used for first-round RT-PCR of the TCR CDR3. TCRdb fed the multiplex PCR reads into MiXCR, producing one record per CDR3 protein. The table shows about 520,000 distinct CDR3 sequences, with approximately 24% occurring only once. Sample: blood. The receptors originated from a woman between 25 and 40 years old with Graves' ophthalmopathy.

This clonotype was seen a few times. The rearrangement uses TRBV20-1 and TRBJ2-7; TRBD1 agrees at 8 bases. Trimming cost V 5 bases and J 3 bases; bases outside gene matches: 15. Looked up from germline, CDR1 is DFQATT and CDR2 is SNEGSKA (reference sequence). CDR3 length: 16 amino acids. The CDR3 DNA follows: TGCAGTGCTCGACAGGGGAGGACGTCCGACTACTACGAGCAGTACTTC. The encoded protein is CSARQGRTSDYYEQYF.

This clonotype showed up many times. The chain joins TRBV5-8 to TRBJ2-5, with 7 bases lining up with TRBD1. The germline gives CDR1 SGHTS, CDR2 YDEGEE. This CDR3 has 14 amino acids. V lost 0 bases to trimming and J lost 5 bases; unmatched junction nucleotides: 4. CDR3: CASSLEGARETQYF. The CDR3 DNA reads TGTGCCAGCAGCTTGGAGGGGGCGCGGGAGACCCAGTACTTC.

This clonotype has at least ten counts. The J gene is TRBJ2-7, the V gene TRBV19, with D tentatively TRBD1 or TRBD2 (5 bases each). The germline gives CDR1 LNHDA, CDR2 SQIVND (reference sequence). The CDR3 totals 15 residues. The V gene lost 1 base and the J gene lost 3 bases, with 13 bases spanning the gap. CDR3: CASSIGGAQIYEQYF. Here the CDR3 DNA reads TGTGCCAGTAGTATAGGAGGGGCGCAGATCTACGAGCAGTACTTC. The full variable domain, with the rest looked up from reference TRBV19 and TRBJ2-7, is DGGITQSPKYLFRKEGQNVTLSCEQNLNHDAMYWYRQDPGQGLRLIYYSQIVNDFQKGDIAEGYSVSREKKESFPLTVTSAQKNPTAFYLCASSIGGAQIYEQYFGPGTRLTVT.

This clonotype came up many times. DNA of the CDR3: TGCAGTGCTAGGGAGTACACTGAAGCTTTCTTT. Protein product: CSAREYTEAFF. The chain combines TRBV20-1 with TRBJ1-1; D ambiguous. The ends were cut back, 3 bases at V and 3 bases at J, with 5 bases in the middle. CDR3 length equals 11 residues. Germline V gene sequence: CDR1 DFQATT, CDR2 SNEGSKA (reference sequence).

In its sample, this clonotype was seen a few times. V gene TRBV15 combines with J gene TRBJ2-7; TRBD2 agrees at 9 bases. The CDR3 length is 16 residues. The germline CDR1 and CDR2 sequences are LNHNV and YYDKDF (reference sequence). V dropped 2 bases and J dropped 3; count of bases not matched to a gene: 8. The CDR3 region has the DNA TGTGCCACCAGCAGATACATAGCGGGAGTAAGCTACGAGCAGTACTTC. It is translated as CATSRYIAGVSYEQYF.

This chain links TRBV2 with TRBJ2-7; 7 nucleotides agree with TRBD2. The CDR3 runs to 15 residues. With 0 bases clipped from V and 3 bases from J, the junction kept 5 bases outside the gene matches. CDR1 is SNHLY, CDR2 FYNNEI, per germline. The CDR3: CASSEAAPGGYEQYF. CDR3 nucleotides: TGTGCCAGCAGTGAAGCGGCACCGGGGGGCTACGAGCAGTACTTC.

This clonotype was recorded many times. The chain joins TRBV20-1 to TRBJ2-7, with 9 positions matching TRBD1. The CDR3 spans 16 residues. The V gene's germline CDR1 is DFQATT and CDR2 SNEGSKA (reference sequence). The trim removed 4 bases at V and 0 bases at J, leaving 10 bases unmatched. The CDR3 loop reads CSATITGTGNSYEQYF. The CDR3, as DNA: TGCAGTGCTACAATTACCGGGACAGGGAACTCCTACGAGCAGTACTTC.

The gene calls are TRBV11-2 and TRBJ2-7; possible D gene TRBD2, 5 bases. CDR1 and CDR2 from the germline V gene are SGHAT and FQNNGV. V shed 7 bases and J shed 0 bases, with 13 bases lying between them. The CDR3 has 14 amino acids. CDR3 amino acids: CASNRNGGSYEQYF. CDR3 nucleotide sequence: TGTGCCAGCAACCGAAACGGAGGCTCCTACGAGCAGTACTTC.

This clonotype was picked up many times. V is TRBV11-2 and J is TRBJ1-2; 7 positions match TRBD1. The CDR3 is 15 amino acids. CDR1 and CDR2 from the germline V gene are SGHAT and FQNNGV. V shed 4 bases and J 8 bases; nucleotides not matched to a gene: 13. CDR3 bases: TGTGCCAGCAGCTCACGACAGGGAATAGGTCAGGGCTACACCTTC. Translating it yields CASSSRQGIGQGYTF.

In its sample, this clonotype was seen many times. The chain couples TRBV6-1 to TRBJ1-2; D is perhaps TRBD1 (6 bases). V lost 7 bases and J lost 1, with 16 bases in between. The CDR3 extends over 15 amino acids. Germline-derived CDR1 and CDR2 are MNHNS and SASEGT. This chain's CDR3 is CASTPGTLINYGYTF. In DNA form, the CDR3 reads TGTGCCAGCACCCCCGGGACACTTATTAACTATGGCTACACCTTC.

At least ten counts were recorded for this clonotype. The chain couples TRBV6-2 or TRBV6-3 to TRBJ1-3; D perhaps matches TRBD1 (5 bases). Trimming removed 6 bases at V and 0 bases at J, with 6 bases between. Per germline, CDR1 MNHEY and CDR2 SVGEGT. The CDR3 sequence is 13 residues long. CDR3 residues: CASRGVSGNTIYF. The DNA of the CDR3 is TGTGCCAGCAGAGGGGTCTCTGGAAACACCATATATTTT.

The rearrangement links TRBV6-2 or TRBV6-3 to TRBJ2-5, with D possibly matching TRBD1 (6 bases). The CDR3 consists of 19 residues. The germline V gene encodes CDR1 MNHEY and CDR2 SVGEGT. The V and J ends lost 0 bases and 4 bases respectively, with 24 bases between them. The CDR3: CASSYSTERWQPRGETQYF. CDR3 coding DNA: TGTGCCAGCAGTTACTCGACAGAACGTTGGCAGCCCAGGGGAGAGACCCAGTACTTC.

This clonotype was detected ten times or more. The chain recombines TRBV12-3 or TRBV12-4 with TRBJ1-1; D ambiguous. The CDR3 extends over 13 amino acids. V lost 3 bases and J lost 0, with 5 bases in between. CDR3 sequence: CASSFFVNTEAFF. Written as DNA, the CDR3 is TGTGCCAGCAGTTTTTTCGTGAACACTGAAGCTTTCTTT.